The 10 T cell receptor beta chains given below trace back to one sample, sequenced in a study of beta chain features in type 1 diabetes. Expressed TCRB transcripts were sequenced, since all the RNA that had been isolated was reverse transcribed. Libraries were prepared by immunoSEQ multiplex PCR; TCRdb keeps only in-frame clonotypes and omits some of them. The sample records fewer than 900,000 clones, under 20% being singletons. Sequenced sample: naive CD4+ T cells from blood. Every receptor here comes from a woman between 18 and 30 years old in good health.

This clone was seen a few times. The chain carries TRBV7-2 and TRBJ2-7; TRBD2 agrees at 10 bases. V shed 1 base and J 0 bases; nucleotides not matched to a gene: 3. Germline assignment: CDR1 SGHTA and CDR2 FQGNSA. CDR3 size: 16 residues. The CDR3 spells CASSLVPSGSSYEQYF. The CDR3 nucleotides are TGTGCCAGCAGCTTAGTTCCTAGCGGGAGCTCCTACGAGCAGTACTTC.

The sample holds a few counts of this clone. V usage is TRBV5-4 and J usage is TRBJ1-2; a weak D match, TRBD1 (5 bases). Germline V gives CDR1 SGHNT, CDR2 YYREEE (reference sequence). The CDR3 covers 14 residues. V dropped 0 bases and J dropped 6 bases, with 12 bases sitting between them. The CDR3 loop is CASSLEARVNGYTF. The CDR3 DNA reads TGTGCCAGCAGCTTGGAGGCCAGGGTGAATGGCTACACCTTC.

This clone came up a few times. The V call is TRBV10-3, the J call TRBJ1-1; 7 bases match TRBD1. This CDR3 contains 14 residues. Trimming removed 5 bases from V and 2 bases from J; junction bases left unmatched: 5. CDR1 is ENHRY and CDR2 is SYGVKD in the germline V gene. The CDR3 protein is CAISTQGFNTEAFF. CDR3 sequence (DNA): TGTGCCATCAGTACACAGGGGTTTAACACTGAAGCTTTCTTT.

This clone showed up just a few times. The J gene is TRBJ1-2, the V gene TRBV20-1; no clear D. Germline V gene sequence: CDR1 DFQATT, CDR2 SNEGSKA (reference sequence). V was shortened by 3 bases and J by 5 bases, with 7 bases between the two germline ends. CDR3 length: 11 residues. CDR3 residues: CSASPEYGYTF. The CDR3 bases are TGCAGTGCTAGTCCGGAGTATGGCTACACCTTC.

This clone turned up a few times. The V gene is TRBV7-2, the J gene TRBJ2-2; no reliable D call. CDR1 is SGHTA, CDR2 FQGNSA, per germline. This CDR3 spans 14 amino acids. Trimming took off 5 bases at V and 5 bases at J, with 12 bases between the two ends. CDR3 nucleotides: TGTGCCAGCAGCACCGGACCGTCAACCGGGGAGCTGTTTTTT. Translated, it gives CASSTGPSTGELFF.

The sample holds a few counts of this clone. The chain joins TRBV6-5 to TRBJ2-1, with 10 bases identical to TRBD2. V shed 2 bases, J shed 7 bases, and the junction held 8 bases outside the gene matches. The CDR3 is 16 amino acids. From germline, CDR1 is MNHEY and CDR2 SVGAGI. As DNA, the CDR3 is TGTGCCAGCAGTTACCTTGAACTAGCGGGATTGAATGAGCAGTTCTTC. Translation gives CASSYLELAGLNEQFF.

This clone was counted between two and nine times. J is TRBJ2-7 and V is TRBV18, with D perhaps matching TRBD1 or TRBD2 (5 bases each). Germline lookup yields CDR1 KGHSH and CDR2 LQKENI. The CDR3 consists of 14 residues. With 3 bases removed from V and 3 bases from J, the gap between germline ends came to 12 bases. The CDR3 region has the DNA TGTGCCAGCTCACCCGGGACCAACTACTACGAGCAGTACTTC. Translation: CASSPGTNYYEQYF. Based on the CDR3 plus reference TRBV18 and TRBJ2-7, the full variable domain is NAGVMQNPRHLVRRRGQEARLRCSPMKGHSHVYWYRQLPEEGLKFMVYLQKENIIDESGMPKERFSAEFPKEGPSILRIQQVVRGDSAAYFCASSPGTNYYEQYFGPGTRLTVT.

The chain has TRBV6-6 and TRBJ1-1, with D possibly matching TRBD1 (5 bases). Germline CDR1 and CDR2: MNHNY and SVGAGI (reference sequence). Trimming removed 2 bases from V and 0 bases from J, with 10 bases in between. This CDR3 is built from 15 residues. The CDR3 region is CASSYGLGVNTEAFF. CDR3 nucleotide sequence: TGTGCCAGCAGTTACGGTCTGGGGGTGAACACTGAAGCTTTCTTT.

The CDR3 reads CSVEGGNTEAFF. Here the CDR3 DNA reads TGCAGCGTTGAAGGGGGGAACACTGAAGCTTTCTTT. This chain connects TRBV29-1 to TRBJ1-1, with no clear D. Germline V gives CDR1 SQVTM, CDR2 ANQGSEA. This CDR3 spans 12 amino acids. The V gene lost 1 base and the J gene lost 1 base, with 4 bases spanning the gap.

The chain combines TRBV7-3 with TRBJ2-1; 10 bases are shared with TRBD2. The V gene's germline CDR1 is SGHTA and CDR2 FQGTGA. This CDR3 is built from 14 residues. J gave up 12 bases and V 2 bases, and 7 bases lay outside the gene matches. The CDR3 reads CASSLASGSSGQFF. The CDR3 nucleotides read TGTGCCAGCAGCTTAGCTAGCGGGAGTTCTGGGCAGTTCTTC.